The next 14 T cell receptor delta chains were all read from a single sample in a study of gamma-delta chains in newborns, infants, children. TCRdb reanalyzed the reads using CATT. The data show about 2,500 delta-chain clones, over 9% seen once. Material: blood. These receptors all stem from a child who was a newborn, infant or young child, either healthy, febrile or measles-vaccinated (not recorded which).

This clone is medium-sized. The chain couples TRDV1 to TRDJ1; D is uncertain. The V gene's germline CDR1 is TSWWSYY and CDR2 QGS. V was clipped by 4 bases and J by 1 base, with 13 bases between them. This CDR3 region has 15 residues. CDR3: CALGVRGYFTDKLIF. The CDR3 region has the DNA TGTGCTCTTGGGGTACGCGGGTATTTCACCGATAAACTCATCTTT.

With regard to this clone: The TCRdb protein comes from a much larger clone and disagrees with this DNA's translation at residue 7, likely due to a read error; the protein given here is derived from the DNA. J is TRDJ3 and V is TRDV2; 7 bases match TRDD3. Trimming took 2 bases from V and 2 from J; bases not matched to a gene: 8. This CDR3 has 18 residues. Germline assignment: CDR1 GEAIGNYY and CDR2 EKD. CDR3 nucleotide sequence: TGTGCCTGTGACAAACTGGAGGATACGACCTGGGACACCCGACAGATGTTTTTC. Protein: CACDKLEDTTWDTRQMFF.

This clone was picked up a small number of times. Since a much larger clone is just one base distant, this may be a read error. This same CDR3 is encoded by further DNA sequences in the sample. This chain connects TRDV2 to TRDJ3; TRDD3 matches at 8 bases. V shed 0 bases and J 0 bases; nucleotides not matched to a gene: 18. The V gene's germline CDR1 is GEAIGNYY and CDR2 EKD. This CDR3 region has 23 residues. The CDR3 DNA sequence: TGTGCCTGTGACACCGTGAGTACTGGGGGGTACGGCCTAAGCTCCTGGGACACCCGACAGATGTTTTTC. This sequence encodes CACDTVSTGGYGLSSWDTRQMFF.

Points on this clone: DNA and listed protein disagree at residue 11, so the protein shown here was translated from the DNA. The chain uses TRDV1 and TRDJ1; 9 bases agree with TRDD3. J gave up 2 bases and V 3 bases, and 13 bases lay outside the gene matches. Per germline, CDR1 TSWWSYY and CDR2 QGS. The CDR3 loop spans 18 amino acids. CDR3 sequence (DNA): TGTGCTCTTGGGGAGTACTGGGGGACACCGCAGGCTACCGATAAACTCATCTTT. Amino acids: CALGEYWGTPQATDKLIF.

Worth noting for this clone: The protein TCRdb lists belongs to a much larger clone and differs from this DNA's translation at residue 3, which points to a read error; the protein shown is made from the DNA. The genes are TRDV2 and TRDJ3, with TRDD3 matching over 13 bases. CDR1 is GEAIGNYY and CDR2 is EKD in the germline V gene. This CDR3 spans 19 amino acids. CDR3 bases: TGTGCCCGTGACACCGTAACTGGGGGATACGCCTGGGACACCCGACAGATGTTTTTC. It is translated as CARDTVTGGYAWDTRQMFF.

This clone is categorized as medium-sized. Germline and junction disagree at one end, which may indicate a read error. The V and J genes are TRDV2 and TRDJ1; 12 bases map to TRDD3. The V gene's germline CDR1 is GEAIGNYY and CDR2 EKD. CDR3 size: 17 residues. CDR3 sequence reads: CACDILGDTTYTEKLIF. The CDR3 nucleotides read TGTGCCTGTGACATTCTGGGGGATACGACGTACACCGAGAAACTCATCTTT.

This clone turned up a few times. The TCRdb protein comes from a much larger clone and disagrees with this DNA's translation at residue 4, likely due to a read error; the protein given here is derived from the DNA. The chain couples TRDV2 to TRDJ1, with 13 bases that match TRDD3. CDR1 is GEAIGNYY and CDR2 is EKD in the germline V gene. J lost 7 bases, V lost 5 bases, and 15 bases had no gene match. The CDR3 has 17 amino acids. Written as DNA, the CDR3 is TGTGCCTGTGGCCTCCTACTGGGGGATACGCGAAGCGGTAAACTCATCTTT. Protein: CACGLLLGDTRSGKLIF.

This clone was seen more than once but under ten times. Given a much more abundant clone one base away, this may be a read error. Distinct nucleotide sequences in the sample also encode this CDR3. This chain connects TRDV1 to TRDJ1, with D tentatively TRDD2 or TRDD3 (5 bases each). CDR3 size: 15 residues. The V gene's germline CDR1 is TSWWSYY and CDR2 QGS. CDR3 protein: CALGERETYREELIF. DNA of the CDR3: TGCGCTCTTGGGGAACGAGAGACCTACCGTGAAGAGCTCATCTTT.

The chain joins TRDV1 to TRDJ4; 12 bases match TRDD3. Losses at the gene ends were 0 bases for V and 4 bases for J; bases not matched to a gene: 24. The germline V gene encodes CDR1 TSWWSYY and CDR2 QGS. The CDR3 spans 22 residues. CDR3 region: CALGELAVQPFLLGDTPEPLIF. DNA of the CDR3: TGTGCTCTTGGGGAACTGGCGGTCCAGCCGTTTTTACTGGGGGATACACCAGAACCCCTGATCTTT.

This clone was detected only a few times. The chain is built from TRDV2 and TRDJ3, with no clear D. This CDR3 comprises 18 residues. The germline gives CDR1 GEAIGNYY, CDR2 EKD. The V end lost 0 bases, the J end lost 0 bases, and 11 bases lay between the germline ends. The CDR3 region has the DNA TGTGCCTGTGACACCATAACTCCCGGCTCCTGGGACACCCGACAGATGTTTTTC. Translation: CACDTITPGSWDTRQMFF.

This clone came up a few times. TCRdb's protein, taken from a much larger clone, differs from this DNA's translation at residue 11, likely owing to a read error; the protein displayed comes from the DNA. The gene calls are TRDV2 and TRDJ3; 7 bases match TRDD3. Germline CDR1 and CDR2: GEAIGNYY and EKD. V shed 3 bases and J 2 bases; nucleotides not matched to a gene: 12. The CDR3 has 19 amino acids. The CDR3: CACDGLGAPSPWDTRQMFF. The CDR3 DNA follows: TGTGCCTGTGACGGTCTGGGGGCCCCGAGCCCCTGGGACACCCGACAGATGTTTTTC.

For this clone: The same CDR3 can be traced to other DNA sequences in this sample. The rearrangement uses TRDV1 and TRDJ2, with TRDD3 matching 9 bases. V dropped 3 bases and J dropped 0; count of bases not matched to a gene: 26. The CDR3 is 24 amino acids. Germline V gives CDR1 TSWWSYY, CDR2 QGS. This CDR3 is CALGDQFPLLPWGIPPALTAQLFF. The CDR3 DNA reads as TGTGCTCTTGGGGACCAATTTCCGCTTCTTCCCTGGGGGATTCCACCGGCTTTGACAGCACAACTCTTCTTT.

This clone occurred a few times. The translation of this DNA and the TCRdb protein of a much larger clone differ at residue 10, probably owing to a read error; the protein shown here is translated from the DNA. The V and J genes are TRDV2 and TRDJ1, with D perhaps TRDD3 (5 bases). Germline CDR1 reads GEAIGNYY; CDR2 reads EKD. This CDR3 is built from 14 residues. Trimming shortened V by 1 base and J by 5 bases, and 13 bases separated the two germline ends. DNA of the CDR3: TGTGCCTGTGACACAGGGGGCCGTGAGGATAAACTCATCTTT. As protein: CACDTGGREDKLIF.

In regard to this clone: A read error likely explains why the TCRdb protein, taken from a much larger clone, differs from this DNA's translation at residue 4; the protein shown is translated from the DNA. The chain uses TRDV2 and TRDJ2; 13 nucleotides match TRDD3. The V and J ends lost 5 bases and 8 bases, in that order; junction bases with no gene match: 4. The CDR3 consists of 14 residues. CDR1 and CDR2 from the germline V gene are GEAIGNYY and EKD. The DNA of the CDR3 is TGTGCCTGTGCCCTACTGGGGGATACGGCACAACTCTTCTTT. It codes for CACALLGDTAQLFF.